These 15 T cell receptor beta chains came from one sample sequenced in a study of Graves' ophthalmopathy and Graves' hyperthyroidism. RNA transcripts were the template, and TCR beta CDR3 regions were amplified from them. First-round RT-PCR employed HTBI primers, with a second-round multiplex PCR after it. TCRdb reprocessed the multiplex PCR reads with MiXCR, giving one entry per CDR3 protein. The table includes about 370,000 distinct CDR3 sequences, about a sixth detected once. Material for sequencing was peripheral blood. The receptor source for this set is an adult woman with stable Graves' hyperthyroidism.

About this clonotype itself: Given a much more abundant clone one base away, this may be a read error. This rearrangement joins TRBV12-3 or TRBV12-4 to TRBJ2-7; no reliable D call. The length of the CDR3 is 14 residues. The CDR3 region has the DNA TGTGCCGGCAGTCCAAGAGACTTAACCTACGAGCAGTACTTC. Translating gives CAGSPRDLTYEQYF.

This clonotype appeared many times. The V call is TRBV7-9, the J call TRBJ2-7; no reliable D call. The V gene's germline CDR1 is SEHNR and CDR2 FQNEAQ (reference sequence). The CDR3 spans 11 residues. Trimming removed 2 bases at V and 6 bases at J, with 5 bases between. As DNA, the CDR3 is TGTGCCAGCAGCTTAATGCGCGAGCAGTACTTC. Amino acids: CASSLMREQYF.

This clonotype was seen repeatedly, ten times or more. The chain carries TRBV30 and TRBJ2-7, with a possible D match to TRBD2 (5 bases). Per germline, CDR1 GTSNPN and CDR2 SVGIG (reference sequence). With 5 bases removed from V and 1 base from J, the gap between germline ends came to 9 bases. The CDR3 loop spans 12 amino acids. The CDR3 sequence: CAWDRDSYEQYF. The CDR3 DNA reads TGTGCCTGGGACCGGGATTCCTACGAGCAGTACTTC.

The chain links TRBV12-3 or TRBV12-4 to TRBJ2-7; maybe TRBD1 (5 bases). The CDR3 is 15 amino acids. Trimming stripped 2 bases from V and 4 bases from J, with 15 bases between. As DNA, the CDR3 is TGTGCCAGCAGTTTAAGCCGGCAGGGTTTTTACGAGCAGTACTTC. It specifies CASSLSRQGFYEQYF.

This clonotype was picked up many times. The chain has TRBV24-1 and TRBJ2-7, with D unclear. In germline, CDR1 is KGHDR, CDR2 SFDVKD. This CDR3 is 13 amino acids long. Deletions cut 9 bases from V and 4 bases from J, with 15 bases between. The CDR3 DNA sequence: TGTGCCACCTTGAGGATAGCAAAATACGAGCAGTACTTC. As protein: CATLRIAKYEQYF.

This clonotype was counted ten times or more. The gene calls are TRBV30 and TRBJ1-5; no reliable D call. This CDR3 is 15 amino acids long. Germline assignment: CDR1 GTSNPN and CDR2 SVGIG (reference sequence). Between the trimmed V and J ends, which lost 0 bases and 11 bases, there was a span of 20 bases. In DNA, the CDR3 is TGTGCCTGGAGTGTAGGTGAGAAGTTGGGTAAGGCCCAGCATTTT. Protein: CAWSVGEKLGKAQHF. The full variable domain, with the rest looked up from reference TRBV30 and TRBJ1-5, is SQTIHQWPATLVQPVGSPLSLECTVEGTSNPNLYWYRQAAGRGLQLLFYSVGIGQISSEVPQNLSASRPQDRQFILSSKKLLLSDSGFYLCAWSVGEKLGKAQHFGDGTRLSIL.

This clonotype was recorded at least ten times. The V gene is TRBV20-1, the J gene TRBJ1-1; D possibly corresponds to TRBD1 (5 bases). CDR3 size: 13 residues. Germline V gene data show CDR1 as DFQATT and CDR2 as SNEGSKA (reference sequence). The germline V and J ends were trimmed by 3 bases and 4 bases, with 12 bases remaining between them. CDR3 nucleotide sequence: TGCAGTGCTAGGGGGGGAAGGGGCACTGAAGCTTTCTTT. Protein: CSARGGRGTEAFF.

This clonotype occurred many times. The genes are TRBV5-5 and TRBJ2-5; 11 positions agree with TRBD2. The V gene's germline CDR1 is SGHKS and CDR2 YYEKEE (reference sequence). The CDR3 has 16 residues. V lost 5 bases and J lost 1; bases outside the gene matches: 7. The CDR3 coding sequence is TGTGCCAGCAGTCGGGTTGGACTAGCGGGCCAAGAGACCCAGTACTTC. It codes for CASSRVGLAGQETQYF.

This clonotype was observed at least ten times. The chain links TRBV4-1 to TRBJ2-7, with a possible D match to TRBD2 (6 bases). Germline-derived CDR1 and CDR2 are MGHRA and YSYEKL. The CDR3 length is 14 residues. V was cut by 2 bases and J by 3 bases, with 11 bases left in between. CDR3 sequence reads: CASSQPGGNYEQYF. The DNA for the CDR3 is TGCGCCAGCAGCCAACCTGGGGGGAACTACGAGCAGTACTTC.

This clonotype was counted ten times or more. J is TRBJ2-7 and V is TRBV6-2 or TRBV6-3, with D possibly being TRBD1 (6 bases). V was cut by 3 bases and J by 0 bases, with 9 bases left in between. The CDR3 extends over 14 amino acids. Germline V gene sequence: CDR1 MNHEY, CDR2 SVGEGT. The CDR3 coding sequence is TGTGCCAGCAGTTATCTGGGGGCCTCCTACGAGCAGTACTTC. It codes for CASSYLGASYEQYF.

The J gene is TRBJ2-7, the V gene TRBV30; the D is unclear. The germline gives CDR1 GTSNPN, CDR2 SVGIG (reference sequence). The V end was cut by 2 bases, the J end by 4 bases, with 6 bases between. The CDR3 consists of 11 residues. The CDR3 DNA reads as TGTGCCTGGAGTTTGATGTACGAGCAGTACTTC. As protein: CAWSLMYEQYF.

This clonotype was observed at least ten times. The chain links TRBV20-1 to TRBJ2-7, with D tentatively TRBD2 (5 bases). V was pared by 5 bases and J by 1 base, with 18 bases between. The CDR3 consists of 15 residues. In germline, CDR1 is DFQATT, CDR2 SNEGSKA (reference sequence). Written as DNA, the CDR3 is TGCAGTGCTCCCCCTGAGCTTCCGGGGTCCTACGAGCAGTACTTC. It yields the protein CSAPPELPGSYEQYF.

This clonotype was recorded many times. The CDR3 sequence: CASSLAQGSTYEQYF. CDR3 bases: TGTGCCAGCAGCTTAGCGCAGGGATCTACGTACGAGCAGTACTTC. The chain couples TRBV11-1 to TRBJ2-7, with D possibly being TRBD1 (5 bases). The CDR3 consists of 15 residues. V was clipped by 0 bases and J by 4 bases, with 13 bases between them. The V gene's germline CDR1 is SGHAT and CDR2 FQDESV (reference sequence).

This clonotype was seen at least ten times. The chain combines TRBV6-5 with TRBJ1-2; tentative D call: TRBD1 (5 bases). This CDR3 spans 14 amino acids. The germline CDR1 and CDR2 sequences are MNHEY and SVGAGI. V was cut by 2 bases and J by 6 bases, with 13 bases left in between. The CDR3 is CASSYAGLRHGYTF. In DNA form, the CDR3 reads TGTGCCAGCAGTTACGCGGGACTTCGGCATGGCTACACCTTC.

The sample holds many counts of this clonotype. This rearrangement joins TRBV29-1 to TRBJ2-2; 7 bases line up with TRBD1. The length of the CDR3 is 14 residues. Unmatched junction bases numbered 7, after V lost 6 bases and J lost 3 bases. Per the germline V gene, CDR1 is SQVTM and CDR2 is ANQGSEA. The DNA of the CDR3 is TGCAGCGTGTACCGGGACAGCGACACCGGGGAGCTGTTTTTT. This sequence encodes CSVYRDSDTGELFF.